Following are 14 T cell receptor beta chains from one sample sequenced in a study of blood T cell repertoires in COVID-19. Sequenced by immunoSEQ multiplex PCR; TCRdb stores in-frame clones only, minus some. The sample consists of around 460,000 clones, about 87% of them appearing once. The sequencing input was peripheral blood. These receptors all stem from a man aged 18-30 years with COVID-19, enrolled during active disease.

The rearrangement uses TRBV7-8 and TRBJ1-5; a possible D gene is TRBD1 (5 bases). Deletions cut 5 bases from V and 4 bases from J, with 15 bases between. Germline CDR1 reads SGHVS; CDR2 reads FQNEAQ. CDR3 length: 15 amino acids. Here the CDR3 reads CASSPSPGRNQPQHF. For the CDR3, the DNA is TGTGCCAGCAGCCCTTCTCCAGGGCGAAATCAGCCCCAGCATTTT. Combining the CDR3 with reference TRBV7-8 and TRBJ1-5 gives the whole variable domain GAGVSQSPRYKVAKRGQDVALRCDPISGHVSLFWYQQALGQGPEFLTYFQNEAQLDKSGLPSDRFFAERPEGSVSTLKIQRTQQEDSAVYLCASSPSPGRNQPQHFGDGTRLSIL.

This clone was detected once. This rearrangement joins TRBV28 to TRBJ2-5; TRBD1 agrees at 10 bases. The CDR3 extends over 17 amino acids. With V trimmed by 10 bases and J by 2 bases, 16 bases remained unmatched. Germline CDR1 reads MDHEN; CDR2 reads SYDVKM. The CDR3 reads CATHPGTGVGVQETQYF. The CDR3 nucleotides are TGTGCCACCCACCCTGGGACAGGGGTTGGGGTTCAAGAGACCCAGTACTTC.

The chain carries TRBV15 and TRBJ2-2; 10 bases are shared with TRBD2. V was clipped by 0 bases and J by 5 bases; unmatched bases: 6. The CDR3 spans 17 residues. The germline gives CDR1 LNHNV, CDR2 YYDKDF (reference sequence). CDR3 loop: CATSRDRLAGVTGELFF. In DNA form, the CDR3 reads TGTGCCACCAGCAGAGATCGGCTAGCGGGGGTTACCGGGGAGCTGTTTTTT.

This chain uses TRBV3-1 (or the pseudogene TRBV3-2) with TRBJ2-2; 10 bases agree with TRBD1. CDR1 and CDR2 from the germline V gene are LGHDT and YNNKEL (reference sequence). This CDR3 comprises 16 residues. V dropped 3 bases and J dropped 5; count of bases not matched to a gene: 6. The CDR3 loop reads CASSHFGTGVTGELFF. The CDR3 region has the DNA TGTGCCAGCAGCCATTTCGGGACAGGGGTAACCGGGGAGCTGTTTTTT.

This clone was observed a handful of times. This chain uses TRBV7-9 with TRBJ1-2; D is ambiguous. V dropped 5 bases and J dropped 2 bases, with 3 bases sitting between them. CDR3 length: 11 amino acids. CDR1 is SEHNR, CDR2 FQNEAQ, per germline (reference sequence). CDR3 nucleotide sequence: TGTGCCAGCAGCGAGAACTATGGCTACACCTTC. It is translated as CASSENYGYTF.

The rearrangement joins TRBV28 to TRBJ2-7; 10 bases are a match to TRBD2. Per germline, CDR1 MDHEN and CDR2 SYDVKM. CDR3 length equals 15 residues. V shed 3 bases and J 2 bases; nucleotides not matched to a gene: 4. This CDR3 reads CASSFPSGSTYEQYF. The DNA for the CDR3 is TGTGCCAGCAGTTTTCCTAGCGGGAGTACCTACGAGCAGTACTTC.

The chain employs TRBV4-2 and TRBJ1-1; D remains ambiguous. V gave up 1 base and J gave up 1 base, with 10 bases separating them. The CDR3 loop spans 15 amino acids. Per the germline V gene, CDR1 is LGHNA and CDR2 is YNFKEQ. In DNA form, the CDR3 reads TGTGCCAGCAGCCAAGCGCCCGGAGGGAACACTGAAGCTTTCTTT. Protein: CASSQAPGGNTEAFF.

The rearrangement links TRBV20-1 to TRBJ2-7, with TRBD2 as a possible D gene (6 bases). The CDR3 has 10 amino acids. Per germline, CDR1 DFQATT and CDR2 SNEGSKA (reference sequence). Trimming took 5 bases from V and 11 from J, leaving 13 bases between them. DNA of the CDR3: TGCAGTGCTTCTCGACTAGGAGAGTACTTC. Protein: CSASRLGEYF.

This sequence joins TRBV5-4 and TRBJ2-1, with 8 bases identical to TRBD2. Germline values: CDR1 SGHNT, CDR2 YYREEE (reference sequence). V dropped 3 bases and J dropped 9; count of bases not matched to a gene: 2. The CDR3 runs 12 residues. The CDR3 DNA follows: TGTGCCAGCAGCTCAACTAGCGGTGAGCAGTTCTTC. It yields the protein CASSSTSGEQFF.

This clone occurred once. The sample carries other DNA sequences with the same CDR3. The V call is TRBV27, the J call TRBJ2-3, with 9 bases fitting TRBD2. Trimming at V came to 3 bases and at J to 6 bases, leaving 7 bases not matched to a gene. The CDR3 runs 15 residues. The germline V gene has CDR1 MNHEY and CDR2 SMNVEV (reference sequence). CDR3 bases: TGTGCCAGCAGTTTGACTAGCGGCCGTTCGGATACGCAGTATTTT. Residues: CASSLTSGRSDTQYF.

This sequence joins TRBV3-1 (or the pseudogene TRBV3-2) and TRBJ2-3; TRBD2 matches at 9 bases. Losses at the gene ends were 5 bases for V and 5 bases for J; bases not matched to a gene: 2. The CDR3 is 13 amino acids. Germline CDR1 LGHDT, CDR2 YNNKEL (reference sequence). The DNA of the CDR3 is TGTGCCAGCAGCTGGACTAGCGAAGATACGCAGTATTTT. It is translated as CASSWTSEDTQYF.

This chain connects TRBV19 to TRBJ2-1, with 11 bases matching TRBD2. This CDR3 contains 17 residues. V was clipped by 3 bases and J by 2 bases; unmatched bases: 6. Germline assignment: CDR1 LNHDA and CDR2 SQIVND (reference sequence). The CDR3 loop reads CASSIDGTSGPYNEQFF. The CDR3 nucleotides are TGTGCCAGTAGTATTGATGGGACTAGCGGACCCTACAATGAGCAGTTCTTC.

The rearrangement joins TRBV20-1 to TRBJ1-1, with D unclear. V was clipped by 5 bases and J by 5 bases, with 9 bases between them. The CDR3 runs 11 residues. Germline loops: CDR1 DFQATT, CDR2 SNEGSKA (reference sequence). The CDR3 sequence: CSASTTTEAFF. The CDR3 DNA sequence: TGCAGTGCTTCAACTACTACTGAAGCTTTCTTT.

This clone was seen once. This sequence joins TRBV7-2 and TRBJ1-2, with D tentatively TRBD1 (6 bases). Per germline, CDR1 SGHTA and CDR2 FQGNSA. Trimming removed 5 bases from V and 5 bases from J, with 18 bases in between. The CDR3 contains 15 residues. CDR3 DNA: TGTGCCAGCAGCAACTGGGAAAGCAGGGGATATGGCTACACCTTC. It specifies CASSNWESRGYGYTF.